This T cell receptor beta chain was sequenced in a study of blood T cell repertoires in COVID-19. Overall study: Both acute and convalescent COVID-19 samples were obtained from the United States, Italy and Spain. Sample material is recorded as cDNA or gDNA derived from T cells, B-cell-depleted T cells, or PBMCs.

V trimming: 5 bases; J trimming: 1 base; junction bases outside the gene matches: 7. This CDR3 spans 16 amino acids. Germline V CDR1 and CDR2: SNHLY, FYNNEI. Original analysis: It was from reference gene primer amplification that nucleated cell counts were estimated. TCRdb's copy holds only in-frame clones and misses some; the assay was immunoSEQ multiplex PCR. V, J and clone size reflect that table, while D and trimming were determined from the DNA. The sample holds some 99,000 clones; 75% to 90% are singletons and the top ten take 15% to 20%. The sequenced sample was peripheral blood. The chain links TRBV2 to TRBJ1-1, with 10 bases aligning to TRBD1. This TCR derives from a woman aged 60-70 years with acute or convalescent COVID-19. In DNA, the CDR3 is TGTGCCAGCAGTCCCGGGACAGGGGTACGGAACACTGAAGCTTTCTTT. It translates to CASSPGTGVRNTEAFF. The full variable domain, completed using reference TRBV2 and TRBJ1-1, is EPEVTQTPSHQVTQMGQEVILRCVPISNHLYFYWYRQILGQKVEFLVSFYNNEISEKSEIFDDQFSVERPDGSNFTLKIRSTKLEDSAMYFCASSPGTGVRNTEAFFGQGTRLTVV.